The entry below describes one T cell receptor beta chain. As yet, its antigen is unknown. This sample was taken from a study of shared clonotypes between healthy human individuals. Genomic DNA belonging to each subset was distributed in equal measure over several immunoSEQ plates. Sequenced by immunoSEQ multiplex PCR; TCRdb stores in-frame clones only, minus some. The profile shows about 1.9 million clones, 80% to 95% of them singletons. Looked up from germline, CDR1 is MDHEN and CDR2 is SYDVKM. This CDR3 comprises 15 residues. V was shortened by 6 bases and J by 4 bases, with 18 bases between the two germline ends. Study results and limitations: A handful of donors showed sharing of approximately 5% of naive CD4 clonotypes.

The naive CD8 fraction comprised CD45RO-negative cells positively selected for CCR7 and excluded terminally differentiated effector memory CD45RA+ cells. HIV-negative, healthy adults without recent acute infections or vaccinations were the donors. The chain has TRBV28 and TRBJ1-2; D gene uncertain. The sample was naive CD8+ T cells from PBMCs. The source of this sequence is a man between 18 and 35 years old in good health. Some clones in this sample may be carry-over from other donors' samples. CDR3 coding DNA: TGTGCCAGCAGGGGGAAATACGCCGAAACCTATGGCTACACCTTC. Translated: CASRGKYAETYGYTF.